One and the same sample provided the 29 T cell receptor beta chains below, sequenced in a study of identical twins. A single record per CDR3 protein comes from TCRdb applying MiXCR to the 5' RACE reads. The sample holds roughly 260,000 distinct CDR3 sequences, 6% to 8% seen once. The sample was also linked to a second study, of yellow fever vaccine responses in identical twins.

Material: CD8+ T cells sorted from blood. The receptors stem from a woman younger than 35 in good health.

This clonotype has a count of ten or more. This rearrangement joins TRBV7-7 to TRBJ1-1, with D uncertain. The CDR3 has 13 amino acids. CDR1 SSHAT and CDR2 FNYEAQ come from the germline V gene (reference sequence). The germline V and J ends were trimmed by 5 bases and 1 base, with 8 bases remaining between them. CDR3 loop: CASSRTENTEAFF. The DNA of the CDR3 is TGTGCCAGCAGCAGAACAGAGAACACTGAAGCTTTCTTT.

This clonotype was seen more than once but under ten times. The rearrangement joins TRBV12-3 or TRBV12-4 to TRBJ2-5; D gene ambiguous. Between the trimmed V and J ends, which lost 3 bases and 5 bases, there was a span of 13 bases. The CDR3 loop spans 14 amino acids. The CDR3 reads CASSFRVTVETQYF. CDR3 nucleotides: TGTGCCAGCAGTTTTAGGGTTACGGTTGAGACCCAGTACTTC.

This clonotype was counted between two and nine times. The chain employs TRBV2 and TRBJ1-1, with D hard to call. The CDR3 extends over 14 amino acids. Per germline, CDR1 SNHLY and CDR2 FYNNEI. V lost 4 bases to trimming and J lost 0 bases, with 9 bases between them. This chain's CDR3 is CASSVGNVNTEAFF. In DNA form, the CDR3 reads TGTGCCAGCAGTGTGGGGAACGTGAACACTGAAGCTTTCTTT.

This clonotype came up many times. V gene TRBV15 combines with J gene TRBJ2-4, with D perhaps assigned TRBD1 or TRBD2 (5 bases each). V lost 0 bases and J lost 2, with 14 bases in between. CDR3 length: 17 residues. Per germline, CDR1 LNHNV and CDR2 YYDKDF (reference sequence). CDR3 protein: CATSRDIGARTKNIQYF. CDR3 nucleotides: TGTGCCACCAGCAGAGATATCGGGGCGCGAACCAAAAACATTCAGTACTTC.

Ten or more counts support this clonotype. The gene calls are TRBV7-7 and TRBJ2-2, with D perhaps given as TRBD1 or TRBD2 (5 bases each). Germline V CDR1 and CDR2: SSHAT, FNYEAQ (reference sequence). The CDR3 spans 16 residues. The V gene lost 5 bases and the J gene lost 0 bases, with 13 bases spanning the gap. The CDR3 loop reads CASSLQWDANTGELFF. CDR3 sequence (DNA): TGTGCCAGCAGCCTACAGTGGGACGCGAACACCGGGGAGCTGTTTTTT.

Only a few counts were recorded for this clonotype. CDR3: CASTQGRELNNEQFF. As DNA, the CDR3 is TGTGCCAGCACACAGGGGCGGGAGTTAAACAATGAGCAGTTCTTC. The rearrangement uses TRBV5-6 and TRBJ2-1; D might be TRBD1 or TRBD2, each matching 7 bases. Trimming removed 6 bases from V and 5 bases from J, with 18 bases in between. CDR3 length equals 15 residues. Germline V gene sequence: CDR1 SGHDT, CDR2 YYEEEE.

This clonotype came up many times. The gene calls are TRBV11-2 and TRBJ2-2; D possibly corresponds to TRBD2 (5 bases). Germline assignment: CDR1 SGHAT and CDR2 FQNNGV. The germline V and J ends were trimmed by 6 bases and 2 bases, with 16 bases remaining between them. The CDR3 contains 16 residues. Written as DNA, the CDR3 is TGTGCCAGCAGATTGAAAGGGAGTGACAACACCGGGGAGCTGTTTTTT. This gives the protein CASRLKGSDNTGELFF.

This clonotype has just a few counts. V and J are TRBV4-1 and TRBJ2-1; D ambiguous. V was cut by 0 bases and J by 4 bases, with 7 bases left in between. From germline, CDR1 is MGHRA and CDR2 YSYEKL. The CDR3 extends over 14 amino acids. CDR3 in DNA: TGCGCCAGCAGCCAAGAAACGGTGTACAATGAGCAGTTCTTC. It yields the protein CASSQETVYNEQFF.

This clonotype was seen more than once but under ten times. The rearrangement links TRBV6-5 to TRBJ2-1, with TRBD2 matching 7 bases. Germline V gene sequence: CDR1 MNHEY, CDR2 SVGAGI. Trimming took 0 bases from V and 9 from J; bases not matched to a gene: 11. CDR3 length equals 16 residues. The CDR3: CASSYSPLRGEREQFF. For the CDR3, the DNA is TGTGCCAGCAGTTACTCGCCCCTTCGGGGGGAGCGTGAGCAGTTCTTC.

This clonotype was seen only a few times. V gene TRBV27 combines with J gene TRBJ2-6, with D uncertain. V was shortened by 6 bases and J by 4 bases, with 7 bases between the two germline ends. The CDR3 spans 13 residues. The germline V gene encodes CDR1 MNHEY and CDR2 SMNVEV (reference sequence). The CDR3 coding sequence is TGTGCCAGCAGCTACGGGGGGGCCAACGTCCTGACTTTC. It encodes CASSYGGANVLTF.

With respect to this clonotype: A much larger clone differs from this one at a single base, so this may be a read error. The conserved phenylalanine or tryptophan is not found at the CDR3 terminus, so this likely reflects a read error. This chain joins TRBV5-5 and TRBJ2-1; D is uncertain. V was clipped by 3 bases and J by 7 bases, with 5 bases between them. This CDR3 is 11 amino acids long. Germline V gene data show CDR1 as SGHKS and CDR2 as YYEKEE (reference sequence). CDR3 sequence (DNA): TGTGCCAGCAGCTCTTGGAATGAGCAGTTCCTC. It is translated as CASSSWNEQFL.

There are a few counts of this clonotype. This sequence joins TRBV6-6 and TRBJ2-7, with 7 bases matching TRBD1. CDR3 length equals 12 residues. Germline CDR1 MNHNY, CDR2 SVGAGI (reference sequence). Trimming took 6 bases from V and 7 from J; bases not matched to a gene: 6. CDR3 region: CASSLDREEQYV. DNA of the CDR3: TGTGCCAGCAGCCTAGACAGGGAAGAGCAGTACGTC.

This clonotype has at least ten counts. The chain combines TRBV4-1 with TRBJ1-1, with TRBD1 as a possible D gene (5 bases). Per the germline V gene, CDR1 is MGHRA and CDR2 is YSYEKL. The CDR3 contains 15 residues. With 3 bases removed from V and 1 base from J, the gap between germline ends came to 12 bases. In DNA, the CDR3 is TGCGCCAGCAGCCACCCCGGGACCGCGAACACTGAAGCTTTCTTT. Protein: CASSHPGTANTEAFF.

This clonotype was picked up many times. The chain carries TRBV12-3 or TRBV12-4 and TRBJ2-2; D is unclear. Trimming shortened V by 7 bases and J by 8 bases, and 11 bases separated the two germline ends. This CDR3 has 12 residues. The CDR3: CASTAVSGELFF. DNA of the CDR3: TGTGCCAGCACTGCCGTATCTGGGGAGCTGTTTTTT.

This clonotype turned up a few times. The rearrangement joins TRBV29-1 to TRBJ1-2; no reliable D call. Between the trimmed V and J ends, which lost 0 bases and 4 bases, there was a span of 9 bases. Germline CDR1 and CDR2: SQVTM and ANQGSEA. The CDR3 has 13 residues. This chain's CDR3 is CSVEESRPYGYTF. CDR3 coding DNA: TGCAGCGTTGAAGAATCACGGCCCTATGGCTACACCTTC.

This clonotype has only a few counts. The chain has TRBV9 and TRBJ2-3; a weak D match, TRBD2 (6 bases). V was pared by 7 bases and J by 2 bases, with 11 bases between. Germline V CDR1 and CDR2: SGDLS, YYNGEE. This CDR3 comprises 13 residues. CDR3 sequence (DNA): TGTGCCAGCGGGAGGTTCGTCACAGATACGCAGTATTTT. Amino acids: CASGRFVTDTQYF. The variable domain in full, with the rest retrieved from reference TRBV9 and TRBJ2-3, is DSGVTQTPKHLITATGQRVTLRCSPRSGDLSVYWYQQSLDQGLQFLIQYYNGEERAKGNILERFSAQQFPDLHSELNLSSLELGDSALYFCASGRFVTDTQYFGPGTRLTVL.

This clonotype came up a few times. The chain has TRBV18 and TRBJ2-7, with 7 bases that match TRBD1. The trim removed 6 bases at V and 2 bases at J, leaving 10 bases unmatched. Germline-derived CDR1 and CDR2 are KGHSH and LQKENI. This CDR3 comprises 15 residues. This chain's CDR3 is CASSPTGDSTYEQYF. As DNA, the CDR3 is TGTGCCAGCTCGCCCACAGGGGATTCCACCTACGAGCAGTACTTC.

This clonotype was observed a handful of times. The rearrangement uses TRBV5-5 and TRBJ2-4, with 7 bases lining up with TRBD1. This CDR3 has 16 residues. From germline, CDR1 is SGHKS and CDR2 YYEKEE (reference sequence). V was clipped by 3 bases and J by 3 bases; unmatched bases: 9. CDR3 DNA sequence: TGTGCCAGCAGCTCAATGTTACAGGGGAGCAAAAACATTCAGTACTTC. Translation: CASSSMLQGSKNIQYF.

At least ten counts were recorded for this clonotype. J is TRBJ2-7 and V is TRBV7-2; no firm D call. This CDR3 contains 14 residues. Between the trimmed V and J ends, which lost 2 bases and 0 bases, there was a span of 8 bases. Germline V gives CDR1 SGHTA, CDR2 FQGNSA. The CDR3 DNA sequence: TGTGCCAGCAGCTTACAAATCTCCTCCTACGAGCAGTACTTC. Amino acid sequence: CASSLQISSYEQYF.

In this sample, this clonotype turned up many times. V and J are TRBV7-9 and TRBJ2-2; D unresolved. Per germline, CDR1 SEHNR and CDR2 FQNEAQ (reference sequence). Trimming cost V 6 bases and J 0 bases, with 8 bases left between them. This CDR3 contains 14 residues. The CDR3: CASRGRTNTGELFF. The CDR3 region has the DNA TGTGCCAGCAGGGGCAGGACGAACACCGGGGAGCTGTTTTTT.

This clonotype was counted many times. This CDR3 is CSVDKNNEQFF. The DNA for the CDR3 is TGCAGCGTTGACAAAAACAATGAGCAGTTCTTC. The V call is TRBV29-1, the J call TRBJ2-1; D not certain. The germline gives CDR1 SQVTM, CDR2 ANQGSEA. The CDR3 totals 11 residues. With 3 bases removed from V and 5 bases from J, the gap between germline ends came to 5 bases.

V usage is TRBV28 and J usage is TRBJ1-5, with D tentatively TRBD1 (5 bases). Germline V gene lookup returns CDR1 MDHEN and CDR2 SYDVKM. This CDR3 has 15 amino acids. Trimming removed 7 bases from V and 4 bases from J, with 17 bases in between. The DNA for the CDR3 is TGTGCCAGCAATTTTTGGGGGAGACCTAATCAGCCCCAGCATTTT. Protein product: CASNFWGRPNQPQHF. Full variable domain (missing parts from reference TRBV28 and TRBJ1-5): DVKVTQSSRYLVKRTGEKVFLECVQDMDHENMFWYRQDPGLGLRLIYFSYDVKMKEKGDIPEGYSVSREKKERFSLILESASTNQTSMYLCASNFWGRPNQPQHFGDGTRLSIL.

This clonotype was counted ten times or more. The chain employs TRBV29-1 and TRBJ1-2; TRBD1 agrees at 7 bases. With 3 bases clipped from V and 4 bases from J, the junction kept 11 bases outside the gene matches. The germline V gene has CDR1 SQVTM and CDR2 ANQGSEA. The CDR3 loop spans 15 amino acids. The CDR3 DNA sequence: TGCAGCGTTGATCCCGGGGGGGACAGCTTCTATGGCTACACCTTC. It codes for CSVDPGGDSFYGYTF.

This clonotype was seen a handful of times. The chain uses TRBV9 and TRBJ2-7; the match to TRBD2 covers 8 bases. The CDR3 extends over 16 amino acids. Per the germline V gene, CDR1 is SGDLS and CDR2 is YYNGEE. Trimming at V came to 4 bases and at J to 4 bases, leaving 13 bases not matched to a gene. This chain's CDR3 is CASSPTHSREGYEQYF. The CDR3 coding sequence is TGTGCCAGCAGCCCAACTCATTCACGGGAGGGGTACGAGCAGTACTTC.

CDR3 in DNA: TGTGCCAGCAGTGAACTGACAGAAGCAGCCACCTACGAGCAGTACTTC. Its protein product is CASSELTEAATYEQYF. J is TRBJ2-7 and V is TRBV25-1, with a weak D call TRBD1 (5 bases). Trimming stripped 2 bases from V and 2 bases from J, with 16 bases between. Per germline, CDR1 MGHDK and CDR2 SYGVNS. The CDR3 consists of 16 residues.

A note on this clonotype: This may stem from a read error, because a much larger clone lies one nucleotide away. This chain connects TRBV4-1 to TRBJ2-1, with TRBD1 as a possible D gene (6 bases). This CDR3 is built from 15 residues. Trimming shortened V by 2 bases and J by 6 bases, and 14 bases separated the two germline ends. Per germline, CDR1 MGHRA and CDR2 YSYEKL. The CDR3: CASSQLDGQLNEQFF. The CDR3, as DNA: TGCGCCAGCAGCCAACTAGACGGACAGCTCAATGAGCAGTTCTTC.

This clonotype occurred many times. The chain joins TRBV6-4 to TRBJ2-3; maybe TRBD2 (5 bases). Trimming left V 5 bases short and J 3 bases short, with 9 bases between. This CDR3 is built from 13 residues. Germline values: CDR1 MRHNA, CDR2 SNTAGT. In nucleotides, the CDR3 is TGTGCCAGCAGTATGCGGGTGACAGATACGCAGTATTTT. This gives the protein CASSMRVTDTQYF.

This clonotype was observed a handful of times. The genes are TRBV7-9 and TRBJ1-2; weak D call: TRBD1 (5 bases). Germline CDR1 is SEHNR and CDR2 is FQNEAQ (reference sequence). V lost 2 bases and J 0 bases, leaving 16 bases between the germline ends. There are 17 residues in the CDR3. CDR3 protein: CASSLQGDSFANYGYTF. The CDR3 region has the DNA TGTGCCAGCAGCTTACAGGGTGATAGTTTTGCTAACTATGGCTACACCTTC.

A few counts support this clonotype. The J gene is TRBJ2-1, the V gene TRBV19; 9 positions agree with TRBD2. The V gene's germline CDR1 is LNHDA and CDR2 SQIVND (reference sequence). The CDR3 sequence is 15 residues long. With V trimmed by 2 bases and J by 6 bases, 5 bases remained unmatched. CDR3 loop: CASSIYSGGINEQFF. The CDR3 region has the DNA TGTGCCAGTAGTATATATAGCGGGGGAATCAATGAGCAGTTCTTC.